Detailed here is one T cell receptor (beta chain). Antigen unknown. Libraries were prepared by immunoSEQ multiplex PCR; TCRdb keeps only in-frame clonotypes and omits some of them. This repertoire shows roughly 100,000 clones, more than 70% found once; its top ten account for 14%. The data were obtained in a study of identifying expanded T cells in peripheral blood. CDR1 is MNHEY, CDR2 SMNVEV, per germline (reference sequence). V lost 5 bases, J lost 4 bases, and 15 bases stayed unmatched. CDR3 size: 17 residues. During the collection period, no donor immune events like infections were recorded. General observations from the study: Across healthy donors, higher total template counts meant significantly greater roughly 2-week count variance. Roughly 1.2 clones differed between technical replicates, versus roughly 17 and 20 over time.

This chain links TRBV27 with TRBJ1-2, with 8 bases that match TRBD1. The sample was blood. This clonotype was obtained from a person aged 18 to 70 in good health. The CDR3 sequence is CASSPWDGTGQGYGYTF. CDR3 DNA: TGTGCCAGCAGTCCCTGGGACGGGACAGGACAAGGCTATGGCTACACCTTC.